A selection of T cell receptor beta chains follows, all from one sample in a study of T-cell reconstitution after alpha-beta-depleted transplantation in children. TCRdb analysed the PCR reads with MiXCR anew, one entry per CDR3 protein. The sample records more than 400,000 distinct CDR3 sequences, roughly 44% being singletons. The specimen comprised PBMCs, sampled before TCRalphabeta/CD19-depleted stem cell transplant. Receptors originate from a girl aged 2 to 10 with aplastic anemia, due to receive a stem cell transplant. The CDR3 runs from the conserved cysteine through the conserved F or W. The D gene is left open where the match is weak. Not every row has a clone size; where given, it reads once, few, many or a size class.

>TRBD2|TRBJ2-3|NA|TRBV4-3
TGCGCCAGCAGCCCCGACCAAGCGGGAATTAGCACAGATACGCAGTATTTT
CASSPDQAGISTDTQYF
>TRBD2|TRBJ2-1|NA|TRBV2
TGTGCCAGCAGTGCGGGGGGGACTAGCGGGAGTGGGTCCTACAATGAGCAGTTCTTC
CASSAGGTSGSGSYNEQFF
>TRBD1|TRBJ2-7|NA|TRBV10-3
TGTGCCATCAGTTACGACAGGGGTCGCGACGAGCAGTACTTC
CAISYDRGRDEQYF
>NA|TRBJ2-1|many|TRBV7-2
TGTGCCAGCAGCCCTGGGGGCTACCCAGGCAATGAGCAGTTCTTC
CASSPGGYPGNEQFF
>TRBD2|TRBJ2-7|NA|TRBV30
TGTGCCTGGACTAGCGGGAGTGATTCCGAGCAGTACTTC
CAWTSGSDSEQYF
>TRBD1|TRBJ2-4|NA|TRBV6-1
TGTGCCAGCAGTCCCCCCGGGACAGAAAACATTCAGTACTTC
CASSPPGTENIQYF
>TRBD2|TRBJ2-4|many|TRBV28
TGTGCCAGCAGTTCCGGGACTAGCGGGAGTTGGGCCAAAAACATTCAGTACTTC
CASSSGTSGSWAKNIQYF
>NA|TRBJ2-3|NA|TRBV7-3
TGTGCCAGCAGCCCAGGGGTCCCCACAGATACGCAGTATTTT
CASSPGVPTDTQYF
>TRBD1|TRBJ2-1|NA|TRBV20-1
TGCAGTGCTAGGCCGCTAGGACAGGAGTACAATGAGCAGTTCTTC
CSARPLGQEYNEQFF
>NA|TRBJ1-5|NA|TRBV12-3/TRBV12-4
TGTGCCAGCAGTCCCGGGGCAGGACATAGCAATCAGCCCCAGCATTTT
CASSPGAGHSNQPQHF
>NA|TRBJ2-1|many|TRBV7-9
TGTGCCAGCAGCTTTTCCGAGCAGTCCTACAATGAGCAGTTCTTC
CASSFSEQSYNEQFF
>NA|TRBJ2-1|NA|TRBV4-1
TGCGCCAGCAGTGGCAGGGGAAGCTCCTACAATGAGCAGTTCTTC
CASSGRGSSYNEQFF
>NA|TRBJ1-2|NA|TRBV4-1
TGCGCCAGCAGCCAAGCTTGGACCTCGTACTATGGCTACACCTTC
CASSQAWTSYYGYTF
>TRBD2|TRBJ2-7|many|TRBV20-1
TGCAGTGCTAGAGATTACCCTAGCGGGAGGGACGAGCAGTACTTC
CSARDYPSGRDEQYF
>NA|TRBJ1-3|few|TRBV9
TGTGCCAGCAGCGCCGGGGGGCAGGACACCATATATTTT
CASSAGGQDTIYF
>NA|TRBJ2-3|many|TRBV24-1
TGTGCCACCAGTCCCTCCGGGACAACTAGCACAGATACGCAGTATTTT
CATSPSGTTSTDTQYF
>TRBD2|TRBJ2-1|NA|TRBV20-1
TGCAGTGCTTCGCCGGGGACTACTTTTAGCAATGAGCAGTTCTTC
CSASPGTTFSNEQFF
>NA|TRBJ2-5|NA|TRBV20-1
TGCAGTGCTACCGCTGGGGGGTGGGTCTCAGAGGAGACCCAGTACTTC
CSATAGGWVSEETQYF
>NA|TRBJ2-1|NA|TRBV12-3/TRBV12-4
TGTGCCAGCAGTTTTACCAGAAACAATGAGCAGTTCTTC
CASSFTRNNEQFF
>TRBD1|TRBJ2-7|many|TRBV25-1
TGTGCCAGCAGTGATGTCCGGGACAGGGGGAACGAGCAGTACTTC
CASSDVRDRGNEQYF
>NA|TRBJ2-6|NA|TRBV5-1
TGCGCCAGCAGCTTAACGGTTGGGGCCAACGTCCTGACTTTC
CASSLTVGANVLTF
>NA|TRBJ1-1|NA|TRBV20-1
TGCAGTGCCAGGACATTGAACACTGAAGCTTTCTTT
CSARTLNTEAFF
>NA|TRBJ2-3|NA|TRBV12-3/TRBV12-4
TGTGCCAGCAGCCCTCAAGATAGCACAGATACGCAGTATTTT
CASSPQDSTDTQYF
>NA|TRBJ2-3|once|TRBV20-1
TGCAGTGCTAGACGTAGCCCTAGGTCTAGCACAGATACGCAGTATTTT
CSARRSPRSSTDTQYF
>TRBD2|TRBJ2-7|NA|TRBV18
TGTGCCAGCTCACCGGGGCCGGGAGGGTACGAGCAGTACTTC
CASSPGPGGYEQYF
>NA|TRBJ2-5|NA|TRBV20-1
TGCAGTGCTGGCCCAGCTTCGAGAGGAGAGACCCAGTACTTC
CSAGPASRGETQYF
>NA|TRBJ2-1|few|TRBV12-3/TRBV12-4
TGTGCCAGCAGTTTTTGGCCGAGCAGTGAGCAGTTCTTC
CASSFWPSSEQFF